This T cell receptor (beta chain) originates from a study of read filtering for tumor transcriptome and immune sequencing. Whole-study context: By R-ISS, stages I, II and III held approximately 8, 17 and 7 patients.

Molecular barcoded adaptors covering alpha/delta and beta/gamma chains were used on about 0.4 ug RNA. TCRdb itself ran the reads through MiXCR, one entry per CDR3 protein. The sample holds approximately 40,000 distinct CDR3 sequences; 12% to 15% are singletons and the top ten take less than 20%. Overall study results and limits: RNA-seq captured clonotypes less deeply and reliably than IR-seq. Without single-read clonotypes, shared clonotype proportions correlated more between IR-seq and RNA-seq.

The CDR3 has 14 amino acids. From germline, CDR1 is SGHKS and CDR2 YYEKEE (reference sequence). V shed 0 bases and J shed 4 bases, with 8 bases lying between them. This clonotype has a count of ten or more. What it binds is not known. The specimen sequenced was a population of CD138-negative cells sorted from bone marrow. The chain employs TRBV5-5 and TRBJ1-5; unclear D gene. The sequence came from a donor aged 40 or older with multiple myeloma. The CDR3 DNA reads TGTGCCAGCAGCTTGGAGGGCGGAAATCAGCCCCAGCATTTT. This sequence encodes CASSLEGGNQPQHF.